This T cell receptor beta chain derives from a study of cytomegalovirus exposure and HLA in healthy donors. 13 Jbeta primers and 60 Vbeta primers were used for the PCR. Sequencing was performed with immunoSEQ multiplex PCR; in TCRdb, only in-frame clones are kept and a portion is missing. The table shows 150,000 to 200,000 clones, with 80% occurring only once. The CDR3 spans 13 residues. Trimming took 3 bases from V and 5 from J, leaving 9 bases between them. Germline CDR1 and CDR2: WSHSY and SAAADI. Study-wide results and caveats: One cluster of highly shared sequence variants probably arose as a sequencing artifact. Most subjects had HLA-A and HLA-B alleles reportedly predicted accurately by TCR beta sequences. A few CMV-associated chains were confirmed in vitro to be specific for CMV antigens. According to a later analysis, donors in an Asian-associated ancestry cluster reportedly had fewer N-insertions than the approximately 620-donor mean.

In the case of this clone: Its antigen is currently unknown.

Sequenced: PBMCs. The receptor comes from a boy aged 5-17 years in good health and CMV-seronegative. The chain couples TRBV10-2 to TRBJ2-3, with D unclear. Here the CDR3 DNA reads TGCGCCAGCAGTGAAATTTCGGGAGATACGCAGTATTTT. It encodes CASSEISGDTQYF.